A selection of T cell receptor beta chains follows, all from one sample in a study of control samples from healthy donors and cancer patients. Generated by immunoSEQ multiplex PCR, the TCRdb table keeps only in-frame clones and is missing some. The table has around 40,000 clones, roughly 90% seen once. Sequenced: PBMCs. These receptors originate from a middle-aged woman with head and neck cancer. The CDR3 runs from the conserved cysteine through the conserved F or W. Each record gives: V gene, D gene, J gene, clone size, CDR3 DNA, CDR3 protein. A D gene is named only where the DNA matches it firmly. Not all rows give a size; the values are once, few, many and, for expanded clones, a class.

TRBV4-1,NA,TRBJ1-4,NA,TGCGCCAGCAGCCAAGAGTGGGGGGAGATCACTAATGAAAAACTGTTTTTT,CASSQEWGEITNEKLFF
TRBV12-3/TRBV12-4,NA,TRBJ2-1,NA,TGTGCCAGCAGTCTTAACAATGAGCAGTTCTTC,CASSLNNEQFF
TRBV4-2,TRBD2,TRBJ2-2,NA,TGTGCCAGCAGCGGTACTAGCGGGGCCCGGGAGCTGTTTTTT,CASSGTSGARELFF
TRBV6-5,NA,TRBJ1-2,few,TGTGCCAGCAGCCTTGGGACGCAAAGATATGGCTACACCTTC,CASSLGTQRYGYTF
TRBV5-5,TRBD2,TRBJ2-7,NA,TGTGCCAGCAGCTCGAGGATAGCGGGTGCCACATTCTCCTACGAGCAGTACTTC,CASSSRIAGATFSYEQYF
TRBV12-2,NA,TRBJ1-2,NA,TGTGCAAGTCGCCCCCCTGGGACAGGGAAATGGGGCTACACCTTC,CASRPPGTGKWGYTF
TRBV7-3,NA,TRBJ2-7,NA,TGTGCCAGCAGCCGATCGGACGGAGCCTACGAGCAGTACTTC,CASSRSDGAYEQYF
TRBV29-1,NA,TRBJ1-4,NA,TGCAGCGTGCCCATTGGCGAAAAACTGTTTTTT,CSVPIGEKLFF
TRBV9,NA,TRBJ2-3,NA,TGTGCCAGCAGCGCTGGACGGGGGAGCGGGTCAGATACGCAGTATTTT,CASSAGRGSGSDTQYF
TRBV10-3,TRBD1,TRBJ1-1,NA,TGTGCCATCAGTGAGAGACAGGGTGACACTGAAGCTTTCTTT,CAISERQGDTEAFF
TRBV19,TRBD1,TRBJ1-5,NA,TGTGCCAGTTGGGACAGGGGGCAGGGGAGCAATCAGCCCCAGCATTTT,CASWDRGQGSNQPQHF
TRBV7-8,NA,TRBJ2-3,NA,TGTGCCAGCAGCCCAGCGTTGAGCACAGATACGCAGTATTTT,CASSPALSTDTQYF
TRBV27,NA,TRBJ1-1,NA,TGTGCCAGCAGTACCTGGGGGGGGCAGACTGAAGCTTTCTTT,CASSTWGGQTEAFF
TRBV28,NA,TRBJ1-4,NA,TGTGCCAGCAGTCTCGACAGGAAACTGTTTTTT,CASSLDRKLFF
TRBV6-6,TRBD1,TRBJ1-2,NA,TGTGCCAGCTTCGGGACAGCTGGTGGGGGCTACACCTTC,CASFGTAGGGYTF
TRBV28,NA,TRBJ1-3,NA,TGTGCCAGTGCCCCTAGGATGTGGAACACCATATATTTT,CASAPRMWNTIYF
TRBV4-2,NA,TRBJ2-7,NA,TGTGCCAGCAGCCCCCAGGCGGGAACGAACTACGAGCAGTACTTC,CASSPQAGTNYEQYF